This T cell receptor (beta chain) was retrieved from a study of T cell responses to AZD1222 COVID-19 vaccine. Assay used: immunoSEQ multiplex PCR; TCRdb lists only in-frame clones, some missing. The sample lists 45,000 or so clones, around 90% occurring once. V was shortened by 0 bases and J by 2 bases, with 14 bases between the two germline ends. Germline V gene lookup returns CDR1 LGHNA and CDR2 YSLEER. This CDR3 has 16 amino acids. Pooled together were second doses at about 4 or about 12 weeks. The clonotype originates from an adult who received the AZD1222 COVID-19 vaccine. The chain links TRBV4-3 to TRBJ2-7, with D uncertain. The sequencing used peripheral blood, collected 28 days after the second AZD1222 dose. The CDR3 bases are TGCGCCAGCAGCCAAGATATGTCTACTGGGGCCTACGAGCAGTACTTC. This translates into CASSQDMSTGAYEQYF.